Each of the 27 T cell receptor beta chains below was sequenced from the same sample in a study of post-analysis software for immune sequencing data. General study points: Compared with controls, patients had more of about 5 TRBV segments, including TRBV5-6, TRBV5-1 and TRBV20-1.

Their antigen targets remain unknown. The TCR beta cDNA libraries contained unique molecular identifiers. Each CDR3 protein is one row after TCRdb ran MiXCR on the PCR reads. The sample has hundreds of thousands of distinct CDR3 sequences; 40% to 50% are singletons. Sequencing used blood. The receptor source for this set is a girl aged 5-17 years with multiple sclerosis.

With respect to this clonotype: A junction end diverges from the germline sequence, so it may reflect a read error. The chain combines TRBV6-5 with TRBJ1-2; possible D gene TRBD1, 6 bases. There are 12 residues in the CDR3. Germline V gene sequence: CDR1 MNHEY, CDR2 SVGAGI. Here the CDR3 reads CASRGRTHGNTF. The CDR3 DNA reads TGCGCCAGCAGGGGCCGGACACATGGCAACACCTTC.

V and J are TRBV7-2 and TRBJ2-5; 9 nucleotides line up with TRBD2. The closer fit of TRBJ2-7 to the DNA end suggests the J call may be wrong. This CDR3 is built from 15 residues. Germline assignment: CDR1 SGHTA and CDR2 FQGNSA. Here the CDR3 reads CASSSMAGGYSEQYF. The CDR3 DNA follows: TGTGCCAGCAGTTCCATGGCGGGGGGGTATAGCGAGCAGTACTTC.

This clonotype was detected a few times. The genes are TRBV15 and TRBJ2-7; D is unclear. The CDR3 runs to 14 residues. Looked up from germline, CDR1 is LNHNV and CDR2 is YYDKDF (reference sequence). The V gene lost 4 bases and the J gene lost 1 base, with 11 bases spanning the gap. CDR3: CATSIGSGSYEQYF. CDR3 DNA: TGTGCCACCAGCATAGGTTCCGGGTCCTACGAGCAGTACTTC.

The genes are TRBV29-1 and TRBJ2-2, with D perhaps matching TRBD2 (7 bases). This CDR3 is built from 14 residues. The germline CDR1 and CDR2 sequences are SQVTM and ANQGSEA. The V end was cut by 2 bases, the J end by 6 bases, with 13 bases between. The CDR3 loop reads CSVERGARAGELFF. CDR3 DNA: TGCAGCGTTGAACGGGGGGCGCGGGCCGGGGAGCTGTTTTTT.

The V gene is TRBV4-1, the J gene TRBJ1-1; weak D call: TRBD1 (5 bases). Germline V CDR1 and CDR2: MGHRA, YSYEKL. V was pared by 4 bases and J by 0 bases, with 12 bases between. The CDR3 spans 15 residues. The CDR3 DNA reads TGCGCCAGCAGCCCCGGACATTTCATGAACACTGAAGCTTTCTTT. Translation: CASSPGHFMNTEAFF.

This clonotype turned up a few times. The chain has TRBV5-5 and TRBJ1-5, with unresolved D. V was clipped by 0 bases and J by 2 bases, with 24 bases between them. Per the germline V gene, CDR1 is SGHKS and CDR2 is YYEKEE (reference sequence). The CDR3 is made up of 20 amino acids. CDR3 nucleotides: TGTGCCAGCAGCTTGGCGATTGGGCAAGTCGGCCGAATAGGCAATCAGCCCCAGCATTTT. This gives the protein CASSLAIGQVGRIGNQPQHF.

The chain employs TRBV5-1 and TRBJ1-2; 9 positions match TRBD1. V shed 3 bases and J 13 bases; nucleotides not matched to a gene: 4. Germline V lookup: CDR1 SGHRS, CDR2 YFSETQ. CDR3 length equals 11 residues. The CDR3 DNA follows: TGCGCCAGCAGCTATGGACAGGGGAGCACCTTC. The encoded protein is CASSYGQGSTF.

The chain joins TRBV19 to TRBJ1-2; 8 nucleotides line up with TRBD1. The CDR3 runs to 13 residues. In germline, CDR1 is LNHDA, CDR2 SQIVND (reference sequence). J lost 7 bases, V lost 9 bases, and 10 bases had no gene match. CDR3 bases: TGTGCCAGCCTGATTGACAGGGGAAGTGGCTACACCTTC. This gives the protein CASLIDRGSGYTF.

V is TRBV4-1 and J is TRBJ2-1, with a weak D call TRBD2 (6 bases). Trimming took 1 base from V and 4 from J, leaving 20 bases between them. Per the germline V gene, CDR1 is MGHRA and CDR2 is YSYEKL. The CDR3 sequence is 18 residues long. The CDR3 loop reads CASSQGLRGGGIYNEQFF. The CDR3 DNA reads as TGCGCCAGCAGCCAAGGCCTTCGGGGCGGAGGGATATACAATGAGCAGTTCTTC.

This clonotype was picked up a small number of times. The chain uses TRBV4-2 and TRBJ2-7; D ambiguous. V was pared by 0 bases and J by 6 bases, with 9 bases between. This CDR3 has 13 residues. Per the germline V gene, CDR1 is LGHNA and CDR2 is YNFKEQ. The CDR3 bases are TGTGCCAGCAGCCAAGATGTCCGGAGCGAGCAGTACTTC. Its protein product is CASSQDVRSEQYF.

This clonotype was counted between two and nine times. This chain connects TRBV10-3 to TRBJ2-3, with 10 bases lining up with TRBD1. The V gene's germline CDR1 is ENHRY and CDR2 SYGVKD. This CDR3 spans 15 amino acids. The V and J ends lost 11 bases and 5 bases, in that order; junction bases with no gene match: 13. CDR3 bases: TGTGCCGCGCAAACCCGACAGGGGGCAGGAGATACGCAGTATTTT. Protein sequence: CAAQTRQGAGDTQYF.

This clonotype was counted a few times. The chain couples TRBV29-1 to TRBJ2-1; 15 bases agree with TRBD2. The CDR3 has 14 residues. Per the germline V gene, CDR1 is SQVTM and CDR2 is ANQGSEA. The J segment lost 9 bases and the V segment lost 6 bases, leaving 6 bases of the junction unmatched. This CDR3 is CSVRPGLAGGEQFF. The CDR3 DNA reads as TGCAGCGTGAGGCCGGGACTAGCGGGAGGTGAGCAGTTCTTC.

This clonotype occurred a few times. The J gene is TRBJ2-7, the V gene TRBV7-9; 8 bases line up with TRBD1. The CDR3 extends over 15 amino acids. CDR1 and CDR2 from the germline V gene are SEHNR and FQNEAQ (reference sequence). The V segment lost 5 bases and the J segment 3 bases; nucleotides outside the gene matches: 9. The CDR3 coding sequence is TGTGCCAGCAGCCCCGGGCAGGGGGCTTTCTACGAGCAGTACTTC. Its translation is CASSPGQGAFYEQYF.

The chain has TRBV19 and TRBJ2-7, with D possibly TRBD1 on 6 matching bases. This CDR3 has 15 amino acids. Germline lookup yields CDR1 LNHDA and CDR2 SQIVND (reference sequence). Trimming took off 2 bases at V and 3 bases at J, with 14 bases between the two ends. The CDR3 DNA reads TGTGCCAGTAGTATAAAAACGGACAGCCTCTACGAGCAGTACTTC. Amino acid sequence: CASSIKTDSLYEQYF. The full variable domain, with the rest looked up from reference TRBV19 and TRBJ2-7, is DGGITQSPKYLFRKEGQNVTLSCEQNLNHDAMYWYRQDPGQGLRLIYYSQIVNDFQKGDIAEGYSVSREKKESFPLTVTSAQKNPTAFYLCASSIKTDSLYEQYFGPGTRLTVT.

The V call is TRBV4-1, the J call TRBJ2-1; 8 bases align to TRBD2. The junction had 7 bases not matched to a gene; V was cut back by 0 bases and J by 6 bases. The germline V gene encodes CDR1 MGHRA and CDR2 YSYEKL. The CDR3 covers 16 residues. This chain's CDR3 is CASSQDTGGATNEQFF. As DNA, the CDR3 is TGCGCCAGCAGCCAAGATACCGGGGGGGCCACCAATGAGCAGTTCTTC.

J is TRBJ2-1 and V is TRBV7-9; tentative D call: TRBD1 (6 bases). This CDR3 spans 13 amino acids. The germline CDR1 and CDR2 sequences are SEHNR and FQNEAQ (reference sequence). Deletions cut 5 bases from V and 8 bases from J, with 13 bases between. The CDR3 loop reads CASSEQGRDEQFF. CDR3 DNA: TGTGCCAGCAGCGAACAGGGTCGGGATGAGCAGTTCTTC.

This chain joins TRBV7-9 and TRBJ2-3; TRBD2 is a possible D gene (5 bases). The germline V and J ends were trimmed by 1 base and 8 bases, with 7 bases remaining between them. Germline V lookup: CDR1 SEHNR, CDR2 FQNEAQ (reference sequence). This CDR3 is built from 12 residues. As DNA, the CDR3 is TGTGCCAGCAGCTTAGATGGAGGTACGCAGTATTTT. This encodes CASSLDGGTQYF. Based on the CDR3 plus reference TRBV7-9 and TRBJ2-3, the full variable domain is DTGVSQNPRHKITKRGQNVTFRCDPISEHNRLYWYRQTLGQGPEFLTYFQNEAQLEKSRLLSDRFSAERPKGSFSTLEIQRTEQGDSAMYLCASSLDGGTQYFGPGTRLTVL.

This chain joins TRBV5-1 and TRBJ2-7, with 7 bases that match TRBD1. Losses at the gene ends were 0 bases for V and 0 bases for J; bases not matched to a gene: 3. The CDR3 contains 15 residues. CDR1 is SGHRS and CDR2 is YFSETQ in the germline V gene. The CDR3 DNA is TGCGCCAGCAGCTTGGGCGACAGGGCCTCCTACGAGCAGTACTTC. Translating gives CASSLGDRASYEQYF.

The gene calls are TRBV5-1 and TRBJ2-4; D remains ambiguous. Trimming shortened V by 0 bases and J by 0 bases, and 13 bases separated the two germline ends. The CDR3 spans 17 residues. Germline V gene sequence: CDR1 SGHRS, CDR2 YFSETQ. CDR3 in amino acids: CASSLGSLLLAKNIQYF. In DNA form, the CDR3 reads TGCGCCAGCAGCTTGGGTTCGCTCTTGCTAGCCAAAAACATTCAGTACTTC.

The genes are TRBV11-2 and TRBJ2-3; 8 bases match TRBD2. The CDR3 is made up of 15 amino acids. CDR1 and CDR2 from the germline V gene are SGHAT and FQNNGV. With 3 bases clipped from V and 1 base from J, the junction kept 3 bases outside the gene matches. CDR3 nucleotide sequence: TGTGCCAGCAGCTTGTTACTAGCGGGCACAGATACGCAGTATTTT. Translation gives CASSLLLAGTDTQYF.

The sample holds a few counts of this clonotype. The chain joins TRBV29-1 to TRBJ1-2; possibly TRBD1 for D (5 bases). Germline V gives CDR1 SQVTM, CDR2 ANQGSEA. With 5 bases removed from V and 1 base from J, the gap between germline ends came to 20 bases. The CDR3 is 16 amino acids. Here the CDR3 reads CSVNRDVSQINYGYTF. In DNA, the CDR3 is TGCAGCGTTAACCGGGACGTCAGCCAGATTAACTATGGCTACACCTTC. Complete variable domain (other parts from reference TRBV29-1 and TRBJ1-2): SAVISQKPSRDICQRGTSLTIQCQVDSQVTMMFWYRQQPGQSLTLIATANQGSEATYESGFVIDKFPISRPNLTFSTLTVSNMSPEDSSIYLCSVNRDVSQINYGYTFGSGTRLTVV.

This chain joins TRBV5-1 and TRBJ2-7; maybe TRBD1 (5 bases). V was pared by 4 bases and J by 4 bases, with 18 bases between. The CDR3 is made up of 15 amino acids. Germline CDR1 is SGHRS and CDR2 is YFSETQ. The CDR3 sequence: CASSKGQGVSYEQYF. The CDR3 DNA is TGCGCCAGCAGCAAAGGACAAGGGGTTAGTTACGAGCAGTACTTC.

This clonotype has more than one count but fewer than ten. CDR3 residues: CASSQDRGGSYNEQFF. The CDR3 DNA is TGCGCCAGCAGCCAAGATCGGGGGGGCTCCTACAATGAGCAGTTCTTC. The chain uses TRBV4-1 and TRBJ2-1, with TRBD2 identical over 8 bases. The CDR3 is made up of 16 amino acids. J was trimmed by 0 bases and V by 0 bases; bases with no gene match: 1. The germline gives CDR1 MGHRA, CDR2 YSYEKL.

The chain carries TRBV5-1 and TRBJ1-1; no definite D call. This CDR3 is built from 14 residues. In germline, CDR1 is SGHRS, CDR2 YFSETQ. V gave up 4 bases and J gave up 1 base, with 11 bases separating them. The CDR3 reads CASSGIQKNTEAFF. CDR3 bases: TGCGCCAGCAGCGGAATACAGAAGAACACTGAAGCTTTCTTT. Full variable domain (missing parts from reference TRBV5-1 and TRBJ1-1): KAGVTQTPRYLIKTRGQQVTLSCSPISGHRSVSWYQQTPGQGLQFLFEYFSETQRNKGNFPGRFSGRQFSNSRSEMNVSTLELGDSALYLCASSGIQKNTEAFFGQGTRLTVV.

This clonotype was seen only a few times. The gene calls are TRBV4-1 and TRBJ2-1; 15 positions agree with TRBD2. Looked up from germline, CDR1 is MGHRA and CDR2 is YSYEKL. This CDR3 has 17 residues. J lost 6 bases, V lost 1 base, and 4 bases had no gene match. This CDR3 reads CASSQGGLAGGRNEQFF. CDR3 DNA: TGCGCCAGCAGCCAAGGAGGACTAGCGGGAGGGCGCAATGAGCAGTTCTTC.

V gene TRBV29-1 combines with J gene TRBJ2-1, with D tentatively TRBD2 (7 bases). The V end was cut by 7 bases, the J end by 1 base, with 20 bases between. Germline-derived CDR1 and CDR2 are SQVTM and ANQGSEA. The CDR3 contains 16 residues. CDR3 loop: CSAAGLGGASYNEQFF. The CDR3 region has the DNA TGCAGCGCGGCGGGGCTTGGGGGGGCATCCTACAATGAGCAGTTCTTC.

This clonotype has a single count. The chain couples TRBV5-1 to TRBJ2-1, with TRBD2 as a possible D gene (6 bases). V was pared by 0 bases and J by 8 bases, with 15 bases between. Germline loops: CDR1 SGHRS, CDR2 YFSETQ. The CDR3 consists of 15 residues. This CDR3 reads CASSLALYGSDEQFF. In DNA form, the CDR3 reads TGCGCCAGCAGCTTGGCTCTATACGGGAGCGATGAGCAGTTCTTC.